This TCR beta chain was recorded in a study of Graves' ophthalmopathy and Graves' hyperthyroidism. Germline CDR1 and CDR2: SGHRS and YFSETQ. The CDR3 is 14 amino acids. Trimming stripped 3 bases from V and 2 bases from J, with 11 bases between. From RNA, the CDR3 regions of TCR beta chains were amplified and sequenced. First-round RT-PCR used HTBI primers; second-round multiplex PCR followed. Each CDR3 protein gets one entry after TCRdb re-called the multiplex PCR reads with MiXCR. The data show hundreds of thousands of distinct CDR3 sequences, with 20% to 25% seen just once and approximately 7.7% held by the top ten. Additional autoimmune diseases, uncontrolled infections, pregnancy or lactation disqualified patients. Symptoms, serum thyroxine and TRAb, thyroid ultrasound, and orbital computed tomography formed the diagnostic basis. The PBMCs originated from around 11 ml of fresh peripheral blood.

This clonotype was counted ten times or more. V is TRBV5-1 and J is TRBJ1-2, with unresolved D. Material: peripheral blood. This sequence was found in a woman aged 18 to 35 with stable Graves' hyperthyroidism. Some clones in this sample may be carry-over from other donors' samples. CDR3 loop: CASSWTALNYGYTF. The CDR3 coding sequence is TGCGCCAGCAGCTGGACGGCTCTCAACTATGGCTACACCTTC.